These T cell receptor beta chains were read from a single sample in a study of T cell responses to AZD1222 COVID-19 vaccine. Clones were sequenced by immunoSEQ multiplex PCR, and TCRdb holds only the in-frame ones, with some missing. The sample shows over 110,000 clones, about nine tenths of them seen only once. This sample comprised peripheral blood, obtained 28 days after the second AZD1222 dose. The origin of the receptors is an adult who received the AZD1222 COVID-19 vaccine. Both conserved end residues are part of each CDR3. The order of the fields is J gene, V gene, D gene, CDR3 length, CDR3 protein. A D gene is named only where the DNA matches it firmly.

>TRBJ1-4|TRBV28|TRBD1|14
CASKGGTAFEKLFF
>TRBJ2-3|TRBV7-9|TRBD2|17
CASSSQSLAGPTDTQYF
>TRBJ1-5|TRBV19|.|15
CASTQGTSGNQPQHF
>TRBJ1-1|TRBV5-1|TRBD1|17
CASSLRTGVNMNTEAFF
>TRBJ1-3|TRBV19|.|15
CASIFRAGSGNTIYF
>TRBJ2-7|TRBV6-5|.|14
CASRKATLLYEQYF
>TRBJ2-7|TRBV6-2/TRBV6-3|TRBD2|15
CASSYPSGRAYEQYF
>TRBJ1-3|TRBV29-1|.|13
CSVHQGFGNTIYF
>TRBJ1-2|TRBV5-1|TRBD1|16
CASSLYPDRVKDGYTF
>TRBJ1-2|TRBV28|TRBD1|14
CASSSGQGSYGYTF
>TRBJ1-5|TRBV11-3|.|15
CASSPFARRNQPQHF
>TRBJ2-3|TRBV29-1|TRBD2|14
CSVDRGGGTDTQYF
>TRBJ2-1|TRBV7-3|TRBD2|16
CASSLRPGGSYNEQFF
>TRBJ1-2|TRBV24-1|TRBD1|13
CAIAGGQNYGYTF
>TRBJ1-1|TRBV19|.|12
CASSIGYGTAFF
>TRBJ2-1|TRBV10-3|.|13
CAIKGGAGNEQFF
>TRBJ1-5|TRBV27|TRBD1|16
CASSLKGQGVRGPQHF
>TRBJ1-1|TRBV20-1|.|13
CSAREGSAGEAFF
>TRBJ2-6|TRBV6-2/TRBV6-3|.|16
CASSYPGSSGANVLTF
>TRBJ2-7|TRBV6-5|TRBD1|12
CATKGAYDGQYF
>TRBJ1-3|TRBV11-2|.|15
CASSQRTVSGNTIYF
>TRBJ1-1|TRBV11-2|.|13
CASSSGGNTEAFF
>TRBJ2-7|TRBV6-5|.|14
CASTSASGIDEQYF
>TRBJ2-7|TRBV18|TRBD1|15
CASSPWDRVTYEQYF
>TRBJ1-2|TRBV27|.|12
CASSSYSHGYTF
>TRBJ2-1|TRBV19|TRBD2|15
CASSPGTSGLSGQFF
>TRBJ2-1|TRBV11-2|TRBD2|19
CASSRTSGGPPSSYNEQFF